This TCR beta chain came from a study of Graves' ophthalmopathy and Graves' hyperthyroidism. About the study: Researchers obtained peripheral blood at initial diagnosis, before any treatment had begun. Study-wide results and limits: Using 13 signatures, a model distinguished ophthalmopathy from stable hyperthyroidism, reaching just under 90% sensitivity and about 81% specificity.

The V end lost 1 base, the J end lost 7 bases, and 11 bases lay between the germline ends. Germline CDR1 SGHAT, CDR2 FQNNGV. The CDR3 has 13 residues. RNA transcripts were the source from which TCR beta CDR3 regions were amplified. The workflow started with a first-round RT-PCR run with HTBI primers and then moved on to a second-round multiplex PCR. One entry per CDR3 protein results from TCRdb running MiXCR on the multiplex PCR reads. The repertoire holds some 410,000 distinct CDR3 sequences, with about 21% as singletons. This clonotype was picked up many times. The antigen is undetermined. This sequence originates from a woman aged 18-30 years with stable Graves' hyperthyroidism. Sequenced material: peripheral blood. The V call is TRBV11-2, the J call TRBJ2-7; TRBD1 might be the D (6 bases). The CDR3 region has the DNA TGTGCCAGCAGCTTAGGGGGGCTAGGGGAGCAGTACTTC. This sequence encodes CASSLGGLGEQYF.